The 4 T cell receptor beta chains below come from one sample, sequenced in a study of cytomegalovirus exposure and HLA in healthy donors. 13 Jbeta primers and 60 Vbeta primers were used for the PCR. Measured with immunoSEQ multiplex PCR; TCRdb has only the in-frame clones, and not every one. The sample has around 120,000 clones; 60% to 80% are singletons. The sequencing sample was made of PBMCs. Receptors were obtained from a man between 45 and 60 years old in good health and CMV-seropositive.

This clone was seen just once. The gene calls are TRBV5-1 and TRBJ1-1; D possibly corresponds to TRBD1 (5 bases). Germline loops: CDR1 SGHRS, CDR2 YFSETQ. The CDR3 runs 22 residues. Trimming pared 7 bases from V and 2 bases from J, leaving 39 bases between. CDR3 nucleotides: TGCGCCAGCCAGCCCATGAAACCTAAACCCCAGGGTGGAGTCGACGGAAACACTGAAGCTTTCTTT. Amino acid sequence: CASQPMKPKPQGGVDGNTEAFF.

The chain carries TRBV10-3 and TRBJ1-2; D is undetermined. Trimming took off 2 bases at V and 8 bases at J, with 12 bases between the two ends. Germline assignment: CDR1 ENHRY and CDR2 SYGVKD. This CDR3 comprises 13 residues. CDR3 amino acids: CAISEVDTQGYTF. The CDR3 coding sequence is TGTGCCATCAGTGAGGTCGACACCCAGGGCTACACCTTC.

This clone was seen a few times. At one boundary the junction diverges from the germline segment, which might be a read error. The rearrangement joins TRBV5-1 to TRBJ2-6; D perhaps matches TRBD1 (5 bases). This CDR3 comprises 14 residues. Germline CDR1 SGHRS, CDR2 YFSETQ. In nucleotides, the CDR3 is TGCGCCAGCAGCTTAAACCCTGGGGCCAACGGCCTGACTTTC. This encodes CASSLNPGANGLTF.

This clone was counted a single time. V is TRBV5-1 and J is TRBJ2-5; possible D gene TRBD1, 5 bases. The V end lost 4 bases, the J end lost 3 bases, and 16 bases lay between the germline ends. Per germline, CDR1 SGHRS and CDR2 YFSETQ. The CDR3 runs to 15 residues. DNA of the CDR3: TGCGCCAGCAGCCCTTGGACGGGCAGGGAAGAGACCCAGTACTTC. Translating it yields CASSPWTGREETQYF. The full variable domain, rest sourced from reference TRBV5-1 and TRBJ2-5, is KAGVTQTPRYLIKTRGQQVTLSCSPISGHRSVSWYQQTPGQGLQFLFEYFSETQRNKGNFPGRFSGRQFSNSRSEMNVSTLELGDSALYLCASSPWTGREETQYFGPGTRLLVL.